A single sample is the source of the 22 T cell receptor beta chains below, sequenced in a study of blood T cells in healthy people across ages. It was with a sample-barcoded 5' primer and a J-beta primer mix that a second PCR of roughly 6 to 11 cycles was run. TCRdb re-derived calls from the 5' RACE reads in MiXCR, one entry per CDR3 protein. The sample yields about 1.6 million distinct CDR3 sequences, about 32% seen once. Material for sequencing was blood. The receptors stem from a woman aged 25 to 39 in good health.

This clonotype was picked up a small number of times. The chain employs TRBV3-1 and TRBJ2-1, with 10 bases aligning to TRBD2. Unmatched junction bases numbered 6, after V lost 2 bases and J lost 5 bases. This CDR3 region has 16 residues. The germline CDR1 and CDR2 sequences are LGHDT and YNNKEL (reference sequence). CDR3 sequence: CASSQIGLADDNEQFF. The DNA for the CDR3 is TGTGCCAGCAGCCAAATAGGACTAGCGGACGACAATGAGCAGTTCTTC.

This clonotype was seen more than once but under ten times. The chain is built from TRBV20-1 and TRBJ1-1; D unresolved. CDR3 length: 12 amino acids. Trimming stripped 3 bases from V and 3 bases from J, with 8 bases between. CDR1 is DFQATT, CDR2 SNEGSKA, per germline (reference sequence). CDR3: CSASEVDTEAFF. The CDR3 coding sequence is TGCAGTGCTAGTGAGGTTGACACTGAAGCTTTCTTT.

The genes are TRBV30 and TRBJ1-2; TRBD1 might be the D (5 bases). This CDR3 is built from 16 residues. Germline V lookup: CDR1 GTSNPN, CDR2 SVGIG (reference sequence). Trimming removed 1 base from V and 0 bases from J, with 15 bases in between. The CDR3 DNA sequence: TGTGCCTGGAGTGATGACTACAGGTTTGCTAACTATGGCTACACCTTC. It is translated as CAWSDDYRFANYGYTF.

In this sample, this clonotype turned up a few times. V gene TRBV4-1 combines with J gene TRBJ2-7, with 8 bases that match TRBD1. Germline values: CDR1 MGHRA, CDR2 YSYEKL. Trimming cost V 4 bases and J 3 bases; bases outside gene matches: 8. The CDR3 spans 15 residues. The DNA of the CDR3 is TGCGCCAGCAGCCGAACCGGGACAGGTCTCTACGAGCAGTACTTC. Translation: CASSRTGTGLYEQYF.

V usage is TRBV20-1 and J usage is TRBJ2-1, with 9 bases matching TRBD2. This CDR3 comprises 14 residues. Germline V gene sequence: CDR1 DFQATT, CDR2 SNEGSKA (reference sequence). V dropped 7 bases and J dropped 2; count of bases not matched to a gene: 6. The CDR3 DNA sequence: TGCAGTGTTCCCAGCGGGGGGCCCTACAATGAGCAGTTCTTC. Translating gives CSVPSGGPYNEQFF.

This clonotype has at least ten counts. The genes are TRBV5-1 and TRBJ2-3; 9 bases are a match to TRBD1. The CDR3 runs to 16 residues. CDR1 SGHRS and CDR2 YFSETQ come from the germline V gene. V gave up 1 base and J gave up 0 bases; unmatched junction bases: 3. CDR3 amino acids: CASSLKGTGSTDTQYF. The CDR3 DNA sequence: TGCGCCAGCAGCTTGAAAGGGACAGGGAGCACAGATACGCAGTATTTT.

This sequence joins TRBV29-1 and TRBJ1-2; D remains ambiguous. V was trimmed by 4 bases and J by 2 bases, leaving 11 bases between them. CDR3 size: 13 residues. Germline-derived CDR1 and CDR2 are SQVTM and ANQGSEA. For the CDR3, the DNA is TGCAGCGTTGTAGGGCAGGCGAACTATGGCTACACCTTC. Encoded protein: CSVVGQANYGYTF.

The CDR3 DNA reads as TGTGCCAGCAGTGGGGTGGTTGAGCAGTTCTTC. This sequence encodes CASSGVVEQFF. V gene TRBV25-1 combines with J gene TRBJ2-1; no reliable D call. CDR1 MGHDK and CDR2 SYGVNS come from the germline V gene. Trimming pared 4 bases from V and 9 bases from J, leaving 7 bases between. There are 11 residues in the CDR3.

The chain carries TRBV6-2 or TRBV6-3 and TRBJ1-5, with 8 bases that match TRBD1. The CDR3 has 17 residues. The V gene's germline CDR1 is MNHEY and CDR2 SVGEGT. Trimming at V came to 0 bases and at J to 4 bases, leaving 8 bases not matched to a gene. CDR3 sequence: CASSYSMARGLNQPQHF. In DNA, the CDR3 is TGTGCCAGCAGTTACTCGATGGCCAGGGGGCTAAATCAGCCCCAGCATTTT.

This clonotype was observed once. The gene calls are TRBV20-1 and TRBJ1-5; the match to TRBD1 covers 8 bases. CDR1 and CDR2 from the germline V gene are DFQATT and SNEGSKA (reference sequence). Trimming took 5 bases from V and 5 from J; bases not matched to a gene: 14. The CDR3 runs to 16 residues. The CDR3 spells CSAQQGAGIEDQPQHF. CDR3 bases: TGCAGTGCTCAGCAGGGGGCGGGAATAGAGGATCAGCCCCAGCATTTT.

The chain couples TRBV30 to TRBJ2-3; TRBD2 aligns across 8 bases. The CDR3 sequence is 14 residues long. Germline values: CDR1 GTSNPN, CDR2 SVGIG (reference sequence). V lost 2 bases, J lost 4 bases, and 5 bases stayed unmatched. The CDR3 DNA is TGTGCCTGGAGTCGTAGCGGGGTGGCAGATACGCAGTATTTT. This translates into CAWSRSGVADTQYF.

This clonotype was detected only a few times. This may stem from a read error, because a much larger clone lies one nucleotide away. This chain connects TRBV29-1 to TRBJ2-1; 8 bases agree with TRBD2. Germline V gene lookup returns CDR1 SQVTM and CDR2 ANQGSEA. The CDR3 has 12 amino acids. V lost 8 bases to trimming and J lost 8 bases; unmatched junction nucleotides: 8. CDR3 loop: CSPRGARDEQFF. The CDR3 DNA reads as TGCAGCCCGCGGGGGGCCCGCGATGAGCAGTTCTTC.

The rearrangement links TRBV5-1 to TRBJ2-1, with TRBD1 identical over 9 bases. The J segment lost 3 bases and the V segment lost 2 bases, leaving 9 bases of the junction unmatched. Germline V gives CDR1 SGHRS, CDR2 YFSETQ. The CDR3 covers 17 residues. CDR3 region: CASSLASTGGDYNEQFF. The CDR3, as DNA: TGCGCCAGCAGCTTAGCCTCGACAGGGGGGGACTACAATGAGCAGTTCTTC.

The genes are TRBV6-5 and TRBJ2-3; D uncertain. Germline V gene data show CDR1 as MNHEY and CDR2 as SVGAGI. CDR3 length equals 12 residues. CDR3 protein: CTTKLTTDTQYF. In DNA form, the CDR3 reads TGTACCACTAAACTGACTACAGATACGCAGTATTTT.

As DNA, the CDR3 is TGTGCCAGCGGGGGGGGCGGGAGCTTCGCGTCGGATGAGCAGTTCTTC. It codes for CASGGGGSFASDEQFF. The J gene is TRBJ2-1, the V gene TRBV11-1; TRBD2 is a possible D gene (7 bases). Trimming stripped 8 bases from V and 8 bases from J, with 25 bases between. The CDR3 totals 16 residues. Germline values: CDR1 SGHAT, CDR2 FQDESV (reference sequence). Using reference TRBV11-1 and TRBJ2-1 for the parts outside the CDR3, the full variable domain is EAEVAQSPRYKITEKSQAVAFWCDPISGHATLYWYRQILGQGPELLVQFQDESVVDDSQLPKDRFSAERLKGVDSTLKIQPAELGDSAMYLCASGGGGSFASDEQFFGPGTRLTVL.

The gene calls are TRBV20-1 and TRBJ2-5; D unclear. Gene TRBJ2-7 matches the end of the DNA better, so the J call may be wrong. CDR1 is DFQATT and CDR2 is SNEGSKA in the germline V gene (reference sequence). The CDR3 spans 13 residues. CDR3 sequence: CSASGKQTYEQYF. Here the CDR3 DNA reads TGCAGTGCTAGTGGTAAACAAACCTACGAGCAGTACTTC.

This clonotype was detected a few times. The CDR3 reads CASSLDGEGRPYEQYF. In nucleotides, the CDR3 is TGTGCCAGCAGCTTAGATGGGGAGGGCAGGCCTTACGAGCAGTACTTC. V is TRBV7-9 and J is TRBJ2-7; 7 nucleotides line up with TRBD2. J gave up 4 bases and V 1 base, and 10 bases lay outside the gene matches. The CDR3 is 16 residues long. Germline loops: CDR1 SEHNR, CDR2 FQNEAQ (reference sequence).

The J gene is TRBJ2-1, the V gene TRBV12-1; TRBD2, as called in the table, went unchecked against the DNA. TRBV12-1 represents a pseudogene. The CDR3 loop spans 14 amino acids. The CDR3 nucleotides are TGTGCCAGCACGTGCGGGAGGGTATACAATGAGCAGTTCTTC. Translation gives CASTCGRVYNEQFF.

The chain employs TRBV29-1 and TRBJ1-2; D perhaps matches TRBD1 (6 bases). Per germline, CDR1 SQVTM and CDR2 ANQGSEA. V was shortened by 6 bases and J by 7 bases, with 18 bases between the two germline ends. The CDR3 has 13 residues. The CDR3 nucleotides read TGCAGCGTCGGGGGGGCGTTGGGGGCTGGCTACACCTTC. Translated: CSVGGALGAGYTF.

V usage is TRBV28 and J usage is TRBJ1-4; weak D call: TRBD1 (5 bases). The CDR3 length is 15 residues. Trimming took off 4 bases at V and 7 bases at J, with 16 bases between the two ends. The V gene's germline CDR1 is MDHEN and CDR2 SYDVKM. CDR3 nucleotides: TGTGCCAGCAGTTCGACGGCAAGGGGCTTTGAAAAACTGTTTTTT. Amino acids: CASSSTARGFEKLFF.

This clonotype came up a few times. V usage is TRBV6-1 and J usage is TRBJ2-1, with D perhaps being TRBD1 or TRBD2 (5 bases each). The germline CDR1 and CDR2 sequences are MNHNS and SASEGT. This CDR3 has 14 amino acids. V was pared by 6 bases and J by 8 bases, with 17 bases between. The CDR3 nucleotides are TGTGCCAGCAGGATAAACTCTGGGACCGATGAGCAGTTCTTC. As protein: CASRINSGTDEQFF.

This chain uses TRBV7-6 with TRBJ2-7, with D possibly being TRBD2 (6 bases). Trimming removed 5 bases at V and 3 bases at J, with 17 bases between. The CDR3 length is 15 residues. Germline CDR1 and CDR2: SGHVS and FNYEAQ. The CDR3 here is CASSGGPSGFYEQYF. The DNA of the CDR3 is TGTGCCAGCAGCGGAGGGCCCAGCGGGTTCTACGAGCAGTACTTC.